These 10 T cell receptor beta chains were all obtained from the same sample, sequenced in a study of tumor-infiltrating lymphocytes in primary liver carcinoma. Constant-region priming of around 530 ng total RNA yielded TCR beta cDNA. Employing slightly modified ARM-PCR, three nested multiplex PCR rounds were run, and these gave rise to the TCR beta libraries. PCR rounds one and two used TRBV1-TRBV30 forward primers with a C-beta reverse primer for 10 cycles each. TCRdb analysed the multiplex PCR reads with MiXCR anew, one entry per CDR3 protein. The sample gives about 180,000 distinct CDR3 sequences, roughly three fifths of which show up once; about 70% is in the top ten. RNA isolated from unsorted whole blood supplied the blood RNA, with germline DNA also extracted. Sequencing used peripheral blood. The receptor set was obtained from a man between 40 and 49 years old with primary liver carcinoma and hepatitis B virus infection.

This clonotype was counted between two and nine times. J is TRBJ2-1 and V is TRBV13; the match to TRBD2 covers 7 bases. CDR1 and CDR2 from the germline V gene are PRHDT and FYEKMQ (reference sequence). Trimming cost V 3 bases and J 6 bases; bases outside gene matches: 14. The CDR3 loop spans 17 amino acids. In nucleotides, the CDR3 is TGTGCCAGCAGCTTTCAATTGGCGGGAGATGGCCTCAATGAGCAGTTCTTC. It specifies CASSFQLAGDGLNEQFF. The whole variable domain, filled in from reference TRBV13 and TRBJ2-1, reads AAGVIQSPRHLIKEKRETATLKCYPIPRHDTVYWYQQGPGQDPQFLISFYEKMQSDKGSIPDRFSAQQFSDYHSELNMSSLELGDSALYFCASSFQLAGDGLNEQFFGPGTRLTVL.

The rearrangement links TRBV11-1 to TRBJ2-6, with D tentatively TRBD1 or TRBD2 (5 bases each). Trimming shortened V by 10 bases and J by 0 bases, and 13 bases separated the two germline ends. Germline loops: CDR1 SGHAT, CDR2 FQDESV (reference sequence). The CDR3 has 15 residues. The CDR3 DNA sequence: TGTGCCAACAGTGAGGGGATCTCTGGGGCCAACGTCCTGACTTTC. This translates into CANSEGISGANVLTF.

This clonotype was recorded a few times. This chain links TRBV6-1 with TRBJ1-6; TRBD1 might be the D (5 bases). Per germline, CDR1 MNHNS and CDR2 SASEGT. Between the trimmed V and J ends, which lost 2 bases and 9 bases, there was a span of 11 bases. The CDR3 is 14 amino acids. The CDR3 sequence: CASSERQGASPLHF. DNA for the CDR3: TGTGCCAGCAGTGAACGCCAGGGAGCTTCACCCCTCCACTTT.

With respect to this clonotype: This may be a read error, as it is one base from a much larger clone. The CDR3 loop reads CASNLDTSGTRAGELFF. CDR3 nucleotide sequence: TGTGCCAGCAACTTAGATACCTCCGGGACTAGAGCCGGGGAGCTGTTTTTT. The chain recombines TRBV11-2 with TRBJ2-2; 8 bases match TRBD2. The germline V gene has CDR1 SGHAT and CDR2 FQNNGV. CDR3 length: 17 residues. Variable domain in full (rest from reference TRBV11-2 and TRBJ2-2): EAGVAQSPRYKIIEKRQSVAFWCNPISGHATLYWYQQILGQGPKLLIQFQNNGVVDDSQLPKDRFSAERLKGVDSTLKIQPAKLEDSAVYLCASNLDTSGTRAGELFFGEGSRLTVL.

This clonotype was detected only a few times. The rearrangement joins TRBV6-5 to TRBJ2-5; either TRBD1 or TRBD2 may supply D (5 bases each). The CDR3 sequence is 14 residues long. The germline V and J ends were trimmed by 6 bases and 7 bases, with 18 bases remaining between them. The V gene's germline CDR1 is MNHEY and CDR2 SVGAGI. In DNA form, the CDR3 reads TGTGCCAGCAGCCGCCCGGACTGGCAGGGGACCCAGTACTTC. The encoded protein is CASSRPDWQGTQYF.

This clonotype has just a few counts. Since a much larger clone is just one base distant, this may be a read error. The chain couples TRBV11-3 to TRBJ2-1; D gene unclear. The CDR3 totals 13 residues. Germline V gene lookup returns CDR1 SGHNT and CDR2 YENEEA. The CDR3 protein is CTSSTSQYNEQFF. Here the CDR3 DNA reads TGTACCAGCAGCACCTCCCAGTACAATGAGCAGTTCTTC.

The rearrangement joins TRBV11-2 to TRBJ2-7; 7 nucleotides match TRBD2. Germline CDR1 SGHAT, CDR2 FQNNGV. J gave up 3 bases and V 5 bases, and 13 bases lay outside the gene matches. This CDR3 spans 16 amino acids. CDR3 DNA: TGTGCCAGCAGCCCCGATAGTAGAAGCGGGGACTACGAGCAGTACTTC. Translating it yields CASSPDSRSGDYEQYF.

The J gene is TRBJ1-5, the V gene TRBV12-3 or TRBV12-4; 9 bases map to TRBD1. The CDR3 has 14 residues. J was trimmed by 6 bases and V by 5 bases; bases with no gene match: 5. The CDR3 is CASSTGGAGQPQHF. CDR3 DNA: TGTGCCAGCAGTACAGGGGGCGCGGGTCAGCCCCAGCATTTT.

This clonotype was seen just once. The rearrangement joins TRBV28 to TRBJ2-3, with D possibly TRBD1 on 7 matching bases. V lost 7 bases and J 4 bases, leaving 12 bases between the germline ends. CDR1 MDHEN and CDR2 SYDVKM come from the germline V gene. The CDR3 runs to 13 residues. The CDR3 protein is CASKEGAADTQYF. The DNA of the CDR3 is TGTGCCAGCAAGGAGGGGGCGGCAGATACGCAGTATTTT.

A few counts support this clonotype. The chain employs TRBV12-3 or TRBV12-4 and TRBJ2-2; possible D gene TRBD2, 5 bases. Trimming pared 8 bases from V and 5 bases from J, leaving 15 bases between. The CDR3 is made up of 14 amino acids. The DNA of the CDR3 is TGTGCCAGCCGCGTTCTAGCAAGGACCGGGGAGCTGTTTTTT. The encoded protein is CASRVLARTGELFF.